This record concerns one T cell receptor beta chain sequence. This clone may be a read error of a much larger clone one base away. Trimming took 0 bases from V and 4 from J; bases not matched to a gene: 6. Germline V gene data show CDR1 as LGHDT and CDR2 as YNNKEL (reference sequence). The CDR3 consists of 16 residues. This sample was taken from a study of T cells in Graves' hyperthyroidism and ophthalmopathy. Amplification yielded TCR beta CDR3 regions, with RNA transcripts as the source. The TCR CDR3 first-round RT-PCR relied on the HTBI primer set. TCRdb used MiXCR to reprocess the multiplex PCR reads, holding one entry per CDR3 protein. Of fewer than 600,000 distinct CDR3 sequences in the sample, approximately 15% were seen once.

The sequence was collected from a woman between 18 and 30 years old with Graves' hyperthyroidism. Sequenced material: blood. V gene TRBV3-1 combines with J gene TRBJ2-3; 8 nucleotides match TRBD2. The CDR3 bases are TGTGCCAGCAGCCAAGATCCAGCGGGAGTGGCAGATACGCAGTATTTT. This codes for CASSQDPAGVADTQYF.